These 22 T cell receptor beta chains originate from one sample sequenced in a study of T cell responses to AZD1222 COVID-19 vaccine. Here immunoSEQ multiplex PCR was the method, and the copy in TCRdb shows in-frame clones only, minus some. Among more than 50,000 clones listed, around 74% were seen once. The material sequenced was peripheral blood, taken on day 0 of MenACWY control vaccination. The source is an adult in good health.

The V and J genes are TRBV27 and TRBJ1-2; D call uncertain. Trimming shortened V by 2 bases and J by 2 bases, and 6 bases separated the two germline ends. This CDR3 has 13 residues. Looked up from germline, CDR1 is MNHEY and CDR2 is SMNVEV (reference sequence). The CDR3 region is CASSLGRNYGYTF. In nucleotides, the CDR3 is TGTGCCAGCAGTTTAGGGAGGAACTATGGCTACACCTTC.

V and J are TRBV5-1 and TRBJ2-7; possible D gene TRBD2, 6 bases. V shed 4 bases and J shed 5 bases, with 13 bases lying between them. There are 13 residues in the CDR3. Looked up from germline, CDR1 is SGHRS and CDR2 is YFSETQ. For the CDR3, the DNA is TGCGCCAGCAGCCTTGTGTGGGGGGACGAGCAGTACTTC. Amino acids: CASSLVWGDEQYF.

The V and J genes are TRBV30 and TRBJ1-6, with D tentatively TRBD1 (5 bases). CDR1 GTSNPN and CDR2 SVGIG come from the germline V gene (reference sequence). The ends were cut back, 3 bases at V and 6 bases at J, with 9 bases in the middle. This CDR3 has 13 residues. The CDR3: CAWRGQGNSPLHF. CDR3 DNA: TGTGCCTGGAGGGGGCAGGGTAATTCACCCCTCCACTTT.

The chain has TRBV5-1 and TRBJ1-1; 9 bases fit TRBD1. The CDR3 has 16 amino acids. Trimming cost V 3 bases and J 2 bases; bases outside gene matches: 8. Germline V gene lookup returns CDR1 SGHRS and CDR2 YFSETQ. CDR3 loop: CASSSTGGSANTEAFF. CDR3 sequence (DNA): TGCGCCAGCAGCTCAACAGGGGGCTCGGCTAACACTGAAGCTTTCTTT.

V is TRBV5-1 and J is TRBJ2-1, with 10 bases that match TRBD2. The CDR3 is made up of 15 amino acids. V was clipped by 0 bases and J by 9 bases; unmatched bases: 6. Germline V gene sequence: CDR1 SGHRS, CDR2 YFSETQ. CDR3 amino acids: CASSLATASGSEQFF. The CDR3 DNA is TGCGCCAGCAGCTTGGCTACTGCTAGCGGGAGTGAGCAGTTCTTC.

This clone came up a few times. V usage is TRBV5-4 and J usage is TRBJ1-1; 9 positions agree with TRBD1. The CDR3 sequence is 15 residues long. The V gene's germline CDR1 is SGHNT and CDR2 YYREEE (reference sequence). Trimming cost V 4 bases and J 5 bases; bases outside gene matches: 9. The DNA for the CDR3 is TGTGCCAGCAGCGTCGAAGGACAGGGGAGGACTGAAGCTTTCTTT. Residues: CASSVEGQGRTEAFF.

The CDR3 protein is CASSYFDQGDGEKLFF. CDR3 sequence (DNA): TGTGCCAGCAGTTACTTTGACCAGGGGGACGGTGAAAAACTGTTTTTT. This rearrangement joins TRBV6-6 to TRBJ1-4, with 7 bases that match TRBD1. The germline V gene has CDR1 MNHNY and CDR2 SVGAGI (reference sequence). This CDR3 is 16 amino acids long. After removal of 1 base from V and 7 bases from J, the junction contained 9 bases not matched to a gene.

The chain uses TRBV4-1 and TRBJ2-7; D is possibly TRBD1 or TRBD2 (6 bases each). Germline V CDR1 and CDR2: MGHRA, YSYEKL. V lost 2 bases and J lost 5, with 16 bases in between. The length of the CDR3 is 15 residues. In DNA, the CDR3 is TGCGCCAGCAGCCAAATCCGACAGGCGGGGAACGAGCAGTACTTC. This sequence encodes CASSQIRQAGNEQYF.

The V call is TRBV7-2, the J call TRBJ2-7; D is unclear. Deletions cut 5 bases from V and 5 bases from J, with 13 bases between. The CDR3 runs 13 residues. CDR1 and CDR2 from the germline V gene are SGHTA and FQGNSA. The CDR3 is CASSTLLKNEQYF. CDR3 DNA sequence: TGTGCCAGCAGCACCCTGCTGAAAAACGAGCAGTACTTC.

The rearrangement joins TRBV29-1 to TRBJ2-3; D gene ambiguous. Germline V lookup: CDR1 SQVTM, CDR2 ANQGSEA. CDR3 length: 12 amino acids. V was pared by 4 bases and J by 8 bases, with 13 bases between. CDR3 amino acids: CSVGASGGTQYF. In DNA, the CDR3 is TGCAGCGTTGGGGCCTCCGGTGGTACGCAGTATTTT.

This sequence joins TRBV7-2 and TRBJ2-7; 10 bases match TRBD1. Germline V gene sequence: CDR1 SGHTA, CDR2 FQGNSA. The CDR3 is 14 amino acids. The V segment lost 1 base and the J segment 12 bases; nucleotides outside the gene matches: 9. DNA of the CDR3: TGTGCCAGCAGCTTAGAGACAGGGGGCCCGGTGCGGTACTTC. Its protein is CASSLETGGPVRYF.

This clone was recorded only once. The chain employs TRBV6-2 or TRBV6-3 and TRBJ1-1; D may be TRBD1 (5 bases). The V gene's germline CDR1 is MNHEY and CDR2 SVGEGT. The V gene lost 4 bases and the J gene lost 9 bases, with 18 bases spanning the gap. The CDR3 totals 14 residues. CDR3 loop: CASSSTGTGIKAFF. The CDR3 nucleotides are TGTGCCAGCAGTTCAACCGGGACCGGTATTAAAGCTTTCTTT.

The V call is TRBV19, the J call TRBJ1-5; D possibly corresponds to TRBD1 (5 bases). V was trimmed by 1 base and J by 5 bases, leaving 9 bases between them. From germline, CDR1 is LNHDA and CDR2 SQIVND (reference sequence). The length of the CDR3 is 14 residues. CDR3 amino acids: CASSIAGDHQPQHF. CDR3 sequence (DNA): TGTGCCAGTAGTATAGCTGGGGACCATCAGCCCCAGCATTTT.

The chain links TRBV5-1 to TRBJ1-1; D uncertain. CDR3 length: 14 residues. Germline-derived CDR1 and CDR2 are SGHRS and YFSETQ. Trimming removed 0 bases at V and 0 bases at J, with 6 bases between. For the CDR3, the DNA is TGCGCCAGCAGCTTGGGGGTTTTGAACACTGAAGCTTTCTTT. Protein product: CASSLGVLNTEAFF.

The CDR3: CASSYSTAPNQPQHF. CDR3 DNA: TGTGCCAGCAGTTACTCTACGGCACCCAATCAGCCCCAGCATTTT. The chain links TRBV6-6 to TRBJ1-5; no reliable D call. Germline values: CDR1 MNHNY, CDR2 SVGAGI (reference sequence). This CDR3 is 15 amino acids long. Trimming stripped 0 bases from V and 3 bases from J, with 9 bases between.

The V call is TRBV2, the J call TRBJ2-3, with 8 bases fitting TRBD2. The CDR3 has 16 residues. CDR1 and CDR2 (germline): SNHLY, FYNNEI. V gave up 8 bases and J gave up 6 bases; unmatched junction bases: 16. CDR3 nucleotide sequence: TGTGCCAGCTTGAAGGGGTCTAGCGGGCCTTCCGATACGCAGTATTTT. It translates to CASLKGSSGPSDTQYF.

V and J are TRBV12-3 or TRBV12-4 and TRBJ2-2; D tentatively reads TRBD1 or TRBD2 (5 bases each). The germline V and J ends were trimmed by 7 bases and 6 bases, with 9 bases remaining between them. The CDR3 extends over 12 amino acids. This chain's CDR3 is CASTRGAGELFF. DNA of the CDR3: TGTGCCAGCACTAGAGGGGCCGGGGAGCTGTTTTTT.

This clone qualifies as medium-sized. V usage is TRBV7-9 and J usage is TRBJ1-2; D is undetermined. The CDR3 has 14 residues. Between the trimmed V and J ends, which lost 1 base and 6 bases, there was a span of 12 bases. Germline CDR1 SEHNR, CDR2 FQNEAQ (reference sequence). The CDR3 spells CASSLGGVEDGYTF. The CDR3 DNA reads TGTGCCAGCAGCTTAGGTGGGGTAGAGGATGGCTACACCTTC.

V is TRBV29-1 and J is TRBJ1-4; D gene ambiguous. CDR1 is SQVTM and CDR2 is ANQGSEA in the germline V gene. V dropped 4 bases and J dropped 4 bases, with 10 bases sitting between them. The CDR3 covers 13 residues. CDR3 nucleotides: TGCAGCGTTGCGGTTAGTGGTAATGAAAAACTGTTTTTT. This sequence encodes CSVAVSGNEKLFF.

The chain links TRBV5-3 to TRBJ1-1; 8 bases agree with TRBD1. TRBV5-3 is an ORF; its function is uncertain. V shed 4 bases, J shed 6 bases, and the junction held 8 bases outside the gene matches. The CDR3 spans 14 residues. The CDR3 region is CARSGTGGRAEAFF. CDR3 nucleotide sequence: TGTGCCAGAAGCGGAACAGGGGGGCGGGCTGAAGCTTTCTTT.

The chain has TRBV6-2 or TRBV6-3 and TRBJ2-7; possible D gene TRBD2, 6 bases. This CDR3 spans 14 amino acids. Trimming shortened V by 5 bases and J by 6 bases, and 17 bases separated the two germline ends. Germline CDR1 MNHEY, CDR2 SVGEGT. The CDR3 DNA reads TGTGCCAGCAGTCCCGTGGGGGGAGTATTCGAGCAGTACTTC. This encodes CASSPVGGVFEQYF.

This clone came up a few times. V usage is TRBV19 and J usage is TRBJ1-2, with no clear D. There are 15 residues in the CDR3. Trimming left V 7 bases short and J 8 bases short, with 23 bases between. Germline CDR1 reads LNHDA; CDR2 reads SQIVND (reference sequence). The CDR3 nucleotides are TGTGCCAGTATTCAAATTCCGGGTCTTACGGGCGGCTACACCTTC. Translation: CASIQIPGLTGGYTF.